This T cell receptor beta chain was captured in a study of technical replicates of blood from a handful of donors. Trimming stripped 10 bases from V and 6 bases from J, with 18 bases between. The germline V gene encodes CDR1 SNHLY and CDR2 FYNNEI. The CDR3 length is 13 residues. The repertoire was sequenced with immunoSEQ multiplex PCR; TCRdb's copy has only in-frame clones and lacks some. The sample consists of over 55,000 clones, just under 97% of them appearing once. This TCR was sampled from a human donor in good health. This chain links TRBV2 with TRBJ1-1, with D maybe TRBD1 (5 bases). Material: T cells isolated from PBMCs. Here the CDR3 DNA reads TGTGCCATCCCCCCGGGCGGGGGGGCTGAAGCTTTCTTT. Amino acids: CAIPPGGGAEAFF.